Shown below are 6 T cell receptor beta chains from a single sample sequenced in a study of blood T cell repertoires in COVID-19 (dated by TCRdb to the early 2020s). Preparation of the library involved the immunoSEQ multiplex PCR assay. As stored in TCRdb, this immuneACCESS dataset retains in-frame rearrangements with V and J assigned. A fraction of the clones does not appear; measured against another copy, unresolved V genes explain less than half of the discrepancy, and the remainder lacks a known reason. This sample gives 400,000 to 500,000 clones in total; more than 80% of them show up just once. Clones ranked in the top ten supply roughly 1.4% of the sample. Sequencing was performed on peripheral blood. These receptors all stem from a young woman with active or convalescent COVID-19.

The chain is built from TRBV4-1 and TRBJ2-1, with TRBD2 identical over 10 bases. The length of the CDR3 is 14 residues. Germline assignment: CDR1 MGHRA and CDR2 YSYEKL. After removal of 10 bases from V and 3 bases from J, the junction contained 6 bases not matched to a gene. The CDR3 region has the DNA TGCGCCACCCAAGCGGGAGGGCTCTACAATGAGCAGTTCTTC. Amino acids: CATQAGGLYNEQFF.

This clone has a single count. This rearrangement joins TRBV4-1 to TRBJ2-5; D perhaps matches TRBD2 (6 bases). Germline values: CDR1 MGHRA, CDR2 YSYEKL. Between the trimmed V and J ends, which lost 1 base and 3 bases, there was a span of 15 bases. CDR3 length: 16 amino acids. The CDR3 region is CASSQALAGKEETQYF. The CDR3 DNA is TGCGCCAGCAGCCAAGCACTAGCTGGCAAAGAAGAGACCCAGTACTTC.

V usage is TRBV2 and J usage is TRBJ2-2, with TRBD2 matching over 10 bases. The junction had 5 bases not matched to a gene; V was cut back by 3 bases and J by 4 bases. CDR3 length: 16 amino acids. CDR1 is SNHLY and CDR2 is FYNNEI in the germline V gene. The CDR3 here is CASSDSSGGLTGELFF. The CDR3 DNA is TGTGCCAGCAGTGACAGTAGCGGGGGGCTCACCGGGGAGCTGTTTTTT.

The gene calls are TRBV29-1 and TRBJ2-7, with TRBD1 identical over 7 bases. The V gene's germline CDR1 is SQVTM and CDR2 ANQGSEA. Trimming removed 6 bases from V and 7 bases from J; junction bases left unmatched: 15. The CDR3 totals 14 residues. The CDR3 coding sequence is TGCAGCGTCAAAGACAGGGTAGTGGACCCAGAGCAGTACTTC. Its protein is CSVKDRVVDPEQYF.

This chain connects TRBV20-1 to TRBJ2-7; D gene unclear. The CDR3 length is 11 residues. V lost 5 bases and J 0 bases, leaving 5 bases between the germline ends. In germline, CDR1 is DFQATT, CDR2 SNEGSKA (reference sequence). The DNA of the CDR3 is TGCAGTGCTGACACCTCCTACGAGCAGTACTTC. It yields the protein CSADTSYEQYF.

The V and J genes are TRBV18 and TRBJ1-1, with 8 bases fitting TRBD1. Germline CDR1 reads KGHSH; CDR2 reads LQKENI. The CDR3 consists of 15 residues. Trimming at V came to 6 bases and at J to 3 bases, leaving 9 bases not matched to a gene. In nucleotides, the CDR3 is TGTGCCAGCTCCCCCAGACAGGGGTGGGACACTGAAGCTTTCTTT. The encoded protein is CASSPRQGWDTEAFF.